The source of this TCR beta chain is a study of identical twins. Notes on this clonotype: Its specificity is unknown.

Broader study findings: The conclusions drew on cross-sectional statistical analysis instead of tracking the same donors.

Germline V lookup: CDR1 WNHNN, CDR2 SYGVQD (reference sequence). The CDR3 loop spans 14 amino acids. V lost 8 bases, J lost 2 bases, and 16 bases lay in between. Each CDR3 protein is one row after TCRdb ran MiXCR on the 5' RACE reads. The data show fewer than 550,000 distinct CDR3 sequences, with roughly an eighth seen just once and about 0.94% held by the top ten. The same specimen was also included in a second study, on yellow fever vaccine responses in identical twins.

Sequenced material: CD4+ T cells sorted from blood. The V and J genes are TRBV10-1 and TRBJ2-7; possibly TRBD1 for D (5 bases). The clonotype comes from a woman aged 18-29 years in good health. The CDR3 DNA follows: TGCGCCAGCCTTTTTTTCAGGGAACCCTACGAGCAGTACTTC. This translates into CASLFFREPYEQYF.